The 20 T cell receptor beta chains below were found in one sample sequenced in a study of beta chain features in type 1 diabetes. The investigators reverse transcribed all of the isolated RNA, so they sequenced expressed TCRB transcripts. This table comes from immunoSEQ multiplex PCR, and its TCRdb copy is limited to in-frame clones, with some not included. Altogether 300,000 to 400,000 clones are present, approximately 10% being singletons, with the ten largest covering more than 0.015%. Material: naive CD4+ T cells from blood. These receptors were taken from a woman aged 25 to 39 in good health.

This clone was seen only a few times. For the CDR3, the DNA is TGTGCCAGCTCACTACTAACCGGGACACAAGATGAAAAACTGTTTTTT. Protein sequence: CASSLLTGTQDEKLFF. This chain connects TRBV18 to TRBJ1-4, with a weak D call TRBD1 (6 bases). V gave up 4 bases and J gave up 6 bases, with 18 bases separating them. The CDR3 is 16 amino acids. Germline V CDR1 and CDR2: KGHSH, LQKENI.

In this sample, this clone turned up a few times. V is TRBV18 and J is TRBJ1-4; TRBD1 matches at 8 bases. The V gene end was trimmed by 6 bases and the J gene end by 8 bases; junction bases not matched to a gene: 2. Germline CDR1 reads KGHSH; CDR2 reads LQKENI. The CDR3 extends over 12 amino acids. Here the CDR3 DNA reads TGTGCCAGCTCGGACAGGGCCGAAAAACTGTTTTTT. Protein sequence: CASSDRAEKLFF.

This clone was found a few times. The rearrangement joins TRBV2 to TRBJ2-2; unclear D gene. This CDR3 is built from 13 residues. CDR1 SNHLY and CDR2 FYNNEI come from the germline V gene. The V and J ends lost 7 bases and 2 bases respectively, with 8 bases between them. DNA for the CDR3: TGTGCCAGCACTGTCCTAAACACCGGGGAGCTGTTTTTT. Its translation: CASTVLNTGELFF.

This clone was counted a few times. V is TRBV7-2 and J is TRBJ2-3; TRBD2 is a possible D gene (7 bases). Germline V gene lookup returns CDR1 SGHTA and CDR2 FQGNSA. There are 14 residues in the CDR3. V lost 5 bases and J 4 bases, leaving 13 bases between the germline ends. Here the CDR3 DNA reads TGTGCCAGCAGCCGGGGGGCCTCGTCAGATACGCAGTATTTT. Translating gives CASSRGASSDTQYF.

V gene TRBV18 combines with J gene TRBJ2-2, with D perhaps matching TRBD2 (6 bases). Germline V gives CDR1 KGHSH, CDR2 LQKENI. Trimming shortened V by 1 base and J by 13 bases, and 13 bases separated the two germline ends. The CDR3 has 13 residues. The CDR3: CASSPRSEGGLFF. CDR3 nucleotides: TGTGCCAGCTCACCACGGTCAGAGGGAGGGCTGTTTTTT.

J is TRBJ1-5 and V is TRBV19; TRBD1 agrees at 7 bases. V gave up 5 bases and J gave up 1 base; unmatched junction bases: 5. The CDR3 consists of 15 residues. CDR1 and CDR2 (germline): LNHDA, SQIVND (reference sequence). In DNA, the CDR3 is TGTGCCAGTAGTCCGATACAGGGGAGCAATCAGCCCCAGCATTTT. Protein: CASSPIQGSNQPQHF.

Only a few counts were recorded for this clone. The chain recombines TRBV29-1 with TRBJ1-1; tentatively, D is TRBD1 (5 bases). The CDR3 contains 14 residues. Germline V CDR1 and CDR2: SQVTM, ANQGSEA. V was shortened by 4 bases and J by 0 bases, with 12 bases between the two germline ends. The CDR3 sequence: CSVATGHMNTEAFF. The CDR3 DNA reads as TGCAGCGTTGCCACAGGTCACATGAACACTGAAGCTTTCTTT.

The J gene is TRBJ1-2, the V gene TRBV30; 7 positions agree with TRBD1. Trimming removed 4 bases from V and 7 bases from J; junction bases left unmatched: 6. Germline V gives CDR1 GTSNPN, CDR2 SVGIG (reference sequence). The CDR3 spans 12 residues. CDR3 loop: CAWKPAGGGYTF. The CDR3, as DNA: TGTGCCTGGAAACCGGCAGGGGGTGGCTACACCTTC.

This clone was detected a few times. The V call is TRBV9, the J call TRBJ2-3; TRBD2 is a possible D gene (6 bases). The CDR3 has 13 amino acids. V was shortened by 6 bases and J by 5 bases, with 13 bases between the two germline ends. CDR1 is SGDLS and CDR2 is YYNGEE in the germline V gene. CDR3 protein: CASNGREIDTQYF. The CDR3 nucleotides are TGTGCCAGCAACGGGAGAGAAATAGATACGCAGTATTTT.

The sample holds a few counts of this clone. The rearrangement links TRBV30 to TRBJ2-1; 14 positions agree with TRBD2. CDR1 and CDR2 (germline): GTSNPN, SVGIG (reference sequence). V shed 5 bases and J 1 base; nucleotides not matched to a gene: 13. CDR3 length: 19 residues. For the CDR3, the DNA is TGTGCCTGGTTCCCGGGACTAGCGGGAGAACGAAGGTCCTACAATGAGCAGTTCTTC. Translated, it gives CAWFPGLAGERRSYNEQFF.

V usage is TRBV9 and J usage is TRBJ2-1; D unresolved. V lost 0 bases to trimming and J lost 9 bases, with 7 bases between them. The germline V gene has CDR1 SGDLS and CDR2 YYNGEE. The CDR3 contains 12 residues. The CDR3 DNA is TGTGCCAGCAGCGTAGCTTACGGTGAGCAGTTCTTC. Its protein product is CASSVAYGEQFF. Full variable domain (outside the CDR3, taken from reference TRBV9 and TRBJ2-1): DSGVTQTPKHLITATGQRVTLRCSPRSGDLSVYWYQQSLDQGLQFLIQYYNGEERAKGNILERFSAQQFPDLHSELNLSSLELGDSALYFCASSVAYGEQFFGPGTRLTVL.

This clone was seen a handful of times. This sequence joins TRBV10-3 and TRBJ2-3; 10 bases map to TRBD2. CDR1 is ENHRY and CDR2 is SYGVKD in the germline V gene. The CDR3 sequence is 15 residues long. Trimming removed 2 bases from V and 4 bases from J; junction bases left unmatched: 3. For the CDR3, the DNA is TGTGCCATCAGTGAGGTAGCGGGAGGCGCAGATACGCAGTATTTT. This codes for CAISEVAGGADTQYF.

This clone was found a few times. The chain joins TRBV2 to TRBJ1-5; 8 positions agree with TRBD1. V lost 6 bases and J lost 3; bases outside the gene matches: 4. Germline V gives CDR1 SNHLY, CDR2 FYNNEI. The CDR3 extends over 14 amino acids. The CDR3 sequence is CASRRQGPNQPQHF. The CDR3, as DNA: TGTGCCAGCAGGAGACAGGGGCCCAATCAGCCCCAGCATTTT.

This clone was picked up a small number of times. CDR3 nucleotide sequence: TGTGCCAGCAGTGCCGGACAGGGAGAGGGAGATACGCAGTATTTT. Translating gives CASSAGQGEGDTQYF. The chain joins TRBV2 to TRBJ2-3; 8 bases line up with TRBD1. Germline CDR1 and CDR2: SNHLY and FYNNEI. The CDR3 length is 15 residues. V trimming: 4 bases; J trimming: 5 bases; junction bases outside the gene matches: 8.

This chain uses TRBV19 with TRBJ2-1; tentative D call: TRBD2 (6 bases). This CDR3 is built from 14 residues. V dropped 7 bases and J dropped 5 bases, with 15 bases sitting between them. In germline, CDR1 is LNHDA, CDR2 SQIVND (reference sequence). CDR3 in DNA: TGTGCCAGTACCCAACTAGCTGGTCACAATGAGCAGTTCTTC. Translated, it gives CASTQLAGHNEQFF.

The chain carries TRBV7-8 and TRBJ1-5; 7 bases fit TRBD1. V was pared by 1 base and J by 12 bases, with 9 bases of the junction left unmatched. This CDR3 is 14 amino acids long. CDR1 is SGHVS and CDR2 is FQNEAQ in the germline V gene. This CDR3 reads CASSLGNRGGNQHF. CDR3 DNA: TGTGCCAGCAGCTTAGGGAACAGGGGAGGAAACCAGCATTTT.

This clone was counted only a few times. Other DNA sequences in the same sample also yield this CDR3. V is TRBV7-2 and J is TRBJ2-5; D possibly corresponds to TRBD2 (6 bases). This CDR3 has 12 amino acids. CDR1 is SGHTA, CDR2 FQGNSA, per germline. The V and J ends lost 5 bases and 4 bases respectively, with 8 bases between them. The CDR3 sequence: CASSPRGETQYF. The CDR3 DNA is TGTGCCAGCAGCCCGCGGGGAGAGACCCAGTACTTC. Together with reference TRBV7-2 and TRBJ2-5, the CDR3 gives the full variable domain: GAGVSQSPSNKVTEKGKDVELRCDPISGHTALYWYRQSLGQGLEFLIYFQGNSAPDKSGLPSDRFSAERTGGSVSTLTIQRTQQEDSAVYLCASSPRGETQYFGPGTRLLVL.

The DNA of the CDR3 is TGTGCCAGCAGCTTACAGGGGCAGGGGCATCTATCTGGGGCCAACGTCCTGACTTTC. This gives the protein CASSLQGQGHLSGANVLTF. The chain employs TRBV7-2 and TRBJ2-6; a possible D gene is TRBD1 (6 bases). The germline V gene encodes CDR1 SGHTA and CDR2 FQGNSA. Trimming stripped 2 bases from V and 1 base from J, with 18 bases between. This CDR3 has 19 residues. The variable domain in full, with the rest retrieved from reference TRBV7-2 and TRBJ2-6, is GAGVSQSPSNKVTEKGKDVELRCDPISGHTALYWYRQSLGQGLEFLIYFQGNSAPDKSGLPSDRFSAERTGGSVSTLTIQRTQQEDSAVYLCASSLQGQGHLSGANVLTFGAGSRLTVL.

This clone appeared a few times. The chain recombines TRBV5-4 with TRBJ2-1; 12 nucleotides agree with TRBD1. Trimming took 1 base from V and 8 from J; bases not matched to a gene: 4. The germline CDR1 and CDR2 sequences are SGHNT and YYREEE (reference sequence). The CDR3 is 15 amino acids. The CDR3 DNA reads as TGTGCCAGCAGCTTGTTGGGACAGGGGGCACATGAGCAGTTCTTC. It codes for CASSLLGQGAHEQFF.

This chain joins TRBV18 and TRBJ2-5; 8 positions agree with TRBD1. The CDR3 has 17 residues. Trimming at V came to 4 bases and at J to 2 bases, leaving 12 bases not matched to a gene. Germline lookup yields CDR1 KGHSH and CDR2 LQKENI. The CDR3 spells CASSLQIQTGAQETQYF. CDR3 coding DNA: TGTGCCAGCTCACTTCAAATACAGACAGGGGCACAAGAGACCCAGTACTTC.